This passage covers 7 T cell receptor beta chains from one sample sequenced in a study of T-cell memory formation after mild COVID-19. Each CDR3 protein is one row after TCRdb ran MiXCR on the 5' RACE reads. The data hold roughly 200,000 distinct CDR3 sequences, with about 16% observed a single time. Material: PBMCs or a T cell subset sorted from them (not recorded which). Receptors were obtained from an adult woman who had mild COVID-19 (a few samples of this study predate the infection). Cell type and time point are not known.

Points on this clonotype: A much larger clone is a single base away; this may be a read error. This rearrangement joins TRBV11-3 to TRBJ1-1; D unclear. The CDR3 runs 11 residues. The V gene lost 5 bases and the J gene lost 1 base, with 2 bases spanning the gap. Germline CDR1 is SGHNT and CDR2 is YENEEA. In DNA, the CDR3 is TGTGCCAGCAGCCCGAACACTGAAGCTTTCTTT. It encodes CASSPNTEAFF. Based on the CDR3 plus reference TRBV11-3 and TRBJ1-1, the full variable domain is EAGVVQSPRYKIIEKKQPVAFWCNPISGHNTLYWYLQNLGQGPELLIRYENEEAVDDSQLPKDRFSAERLKGVDSTLKIQPAELGDSAVYLCASSPNTEAFFGQGTRLTVV.

This clonotype was observed a single time. The chain couples TRBV6-1 to TRBJ2-5, with D perhaps TRBD1 or TRBD2 (6 bases each). V was pared by 2 bases and J by 5 bases, with 15 bases between. Per germline, CDR1 MNHNS and CDR2 SASEGT. This CDR3 contains 15 residues. The chain's CDR3 is CASSETLGGWETQYF. In DNA, the CDR3 is TGTGCCAGCAGTGAAACTTTGGGGGGCTGGGAGACCCAGTACTTC.

Many counts were recorded for this clonotype. V is TRBV9 and J is TRBJ2-3; the D call may be TRBD1 or TRBD2 (5 bases each). The germline gives CDR1 SGDLS, CDR2 YYNGEE. Trimming left V 4 bases short and J 5 bases short, with 17 bases between. This CDR3 spans 15 amino acids. The CDR3 here is CASSPEGQGRDTQYF. CDR3 sequence (DNA): TGTGCCAGCAGCCCTGAGGGGCAGGGTAGAGATACGCAGTATTTT.

The CDR3 is CASRSGRASNEQYF. As DNA, the CDR3 is TGTGCCAGCAGGAGCGGGAGGGCCTCTAATGAGCAGTACTTC. The V call is TRBV27, the J call TRBJ2-7; 10 nucleotides agree with TRBD2. There are 14 residues in the CDR3. V dropped 6 bases and J dropped 7; count of bases not matched to a gene: 9. The V gene's germline CDR1 is MNHEY and CDR2 SMNVEV (reference sequence).

This clonotype was seen a handful of times. The V and J genes are TRBV19 and TRBJ1-2; 8 bases are shared with TRBD1. This CDR3 spans 11 amino acids. The V and J ends lost 9 bases and 6 bases, in that order; junction bases with no gene match: 3. In germline, CDR1 is LNHDA, CDR2 SQIVND (reference sequence). The CDR3 region has the DNA TGTGCCAGCACGACAGGGGATGGCTACACCTTC. The encoded protein is CASTTGDGYTF.

This clonotype appeared a few times. J is TRBJ2-5 and V is TRBV15; D remains ambiguous. The V and J ends lost 2 bases and 4 bases respectively, with 8 bases between them. CDR1 and CDR2 from the germline V gene are LNHNV and YYDKDF (reference sequence). CDR3 length: 13 residues. The CDR3 DNA reads as TGTGCCACCAGCAGATCCCCCGGAGAGACCCAGTACTTC. It translates to CATSRSPGETQYF.

This clonotype has a count of ten or more. This rearrangement joins TRBV11-2 to TRBJ2-5, with D unresolved. This CDR3 region has 12 residues. V was shortened by 2 bases and J by 5 bases, with 6 bases between the two germline ends. The germline gives CDR1 SGHAT, CDR2 FQNNGV. The CDR3 protein is CASSLIGETQYF. In DNA, the CDR3 is TGTGCCAGCAGCTTAATTGGGGAGACCCAGTACTTC.